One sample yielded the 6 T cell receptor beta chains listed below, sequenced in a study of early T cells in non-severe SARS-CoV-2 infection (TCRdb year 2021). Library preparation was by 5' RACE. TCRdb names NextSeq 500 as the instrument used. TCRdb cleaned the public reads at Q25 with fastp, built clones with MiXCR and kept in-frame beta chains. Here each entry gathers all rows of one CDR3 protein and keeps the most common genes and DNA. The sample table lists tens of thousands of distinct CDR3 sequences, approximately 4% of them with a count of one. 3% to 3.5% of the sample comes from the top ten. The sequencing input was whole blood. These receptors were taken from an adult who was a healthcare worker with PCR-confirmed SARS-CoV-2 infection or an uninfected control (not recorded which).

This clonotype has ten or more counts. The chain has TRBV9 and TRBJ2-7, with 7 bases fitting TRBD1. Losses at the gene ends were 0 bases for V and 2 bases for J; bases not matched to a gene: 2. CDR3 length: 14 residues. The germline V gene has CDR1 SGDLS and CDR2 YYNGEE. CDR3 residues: CASSVGQGAYEQYF. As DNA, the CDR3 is TGTGCCAGCAGCGTAGGACAGGGTGCCTACGAGCAGTACTTC.

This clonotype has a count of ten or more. CDR3 sequence: CASSPGVSYHNIQYF. CDR3 sequence (DNA): TGTGCCAGCAGTCCCGGGGTTTCCTACCATAACATTCAGTACTTC. V is TRBV6-6 and J is TRBJ2-4; perhaps TRBD2 as D (5 bases). Deletions cut 5 bases from V and 7 bases from J, with 18 bases between. The CDR3 has 15 amino acids. Germline assignment: CDR1 MNHNY and CDR2 SVGAGI (reference sequence).

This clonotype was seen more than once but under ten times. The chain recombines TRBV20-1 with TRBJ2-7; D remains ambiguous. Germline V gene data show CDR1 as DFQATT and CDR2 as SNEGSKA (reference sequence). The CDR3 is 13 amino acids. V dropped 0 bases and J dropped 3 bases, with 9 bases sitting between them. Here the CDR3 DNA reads TGCAGTGCTAGAGATGCCACCCTCTACGAGCAGTACTTC. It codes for CSARDATLYEQYF.

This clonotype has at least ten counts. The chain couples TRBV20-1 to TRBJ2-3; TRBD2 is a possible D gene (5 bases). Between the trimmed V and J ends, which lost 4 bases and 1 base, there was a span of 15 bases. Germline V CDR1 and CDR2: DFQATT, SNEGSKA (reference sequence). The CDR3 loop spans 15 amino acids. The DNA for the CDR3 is TGCAGTGCTAATTCCCCCGGGATGGGCACAGATACGCAGTATTTT. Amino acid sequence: CSANSPGMGTDTQYF.

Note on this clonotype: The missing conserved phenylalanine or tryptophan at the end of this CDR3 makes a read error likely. CDR3 residues: CASSQNRLYKEKLFY. CDR3 nucleotide sequence: TGTGCCAGCAGCCAAAACCGCCTGTATAAGGAAAAACTGTTTTAT. The chain combines TRBV14 with TRBJ1-4; D gene uncertain. The germline CDR1 and CDR2 sequences are SGHDN and FVKESK. Between the trimmed V and J ends, which lost 2 bases and 8 bases, there was a span of 15 bases. CDR3 length: 15 residues.

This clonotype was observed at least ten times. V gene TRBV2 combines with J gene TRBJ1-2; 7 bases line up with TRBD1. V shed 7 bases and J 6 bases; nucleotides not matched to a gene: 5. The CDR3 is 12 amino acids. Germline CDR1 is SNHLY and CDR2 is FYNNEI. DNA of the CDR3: TGTGCCAGCAACCCACAGGGGAATGGCTACACCTTC. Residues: CASNPQGNGYTF.